The 23 T cell receptor beta chains below all came from one sample that was sequenced in a study of PD-1 blockade in classical Hodgkin lymphoma. Time point reported: cycle 4 day 1 (C4D1), after 6 weeks of nivolumab. Autologous stem cell transplantation was followed by relapse in every patient, and brentuximab vedotin exposure varied. Magnetic negative selection was used to purify CD4+ T cells from thawed PBMCs. Clones were read by immunoSEQ multiplex PCR, and TCRdb kept only the in-frame ones, dropping some. There are tens of thousands of clones in the sample; approximately 70% occur only once, and roughly 1.2% lies in the top ten. Sequencing was performed on CD4+ T cells from blood, taken before the fourth cycle of nivolumab. The receptors were gathered from a human donor with classical Hodgkin lymphoma.

This chain joins TRBV7-2 and TRBJ2-5; D call uncertain. The J call is in doubt because the DNA end fits TRBJ2-7 better. Germline V gene lookup returns CDR1 SGHTA and CDR2 FQGNSA. CDR3 size: 13 residues. For the CDR3, the DNA is TGTGCCAGCAGCTTAGTTTGGCAGTACGAGCAGTACTTC. This gives the protein CASSLVWQYEQYF.

This clone has just one count. A junction boundary mismatches the germline segment, possibly from a read error. The chain links TRBV5-4 to TRBJ1-2; possible D gene TRBD1, 5 bases. The CDR3 has 16 amino acids. The germline V gene encodes CDR1 SGHNT and CDR2 YYREEE (reference sequence). CDR3 sequence (DNA): TGCGCCAGCAGCCAACCTGCGTCCCAGGGTGAAGATGGCTACACCTTC. Its protein product is CASSQPASQGEDGYTF. The variable domain in full, completed from reference TRBV5-4 and TRBJ1-2, reads ETGVTQSPTHLIKTRGQQVTLRCSSQSGHNTVSWYQQALGQGPQFIFQYYREEENGRGNFPPRFSGLQFPNYSSELNVNALELDDSALYLCASSQPASQGEDGYTFGSGTRLTVV.

This rearrangement joins TRBV7-6 to TRBJ1-3, with 7 bases lining up with TRBD1. Germline V CDR1 and CDR2: SGHVS, FNYEAQ. V lost 0 bases and J lost 0; bases outside the gene matches: 2. The CDR3 runs to 16 residues. The CDR3 reads CASSLATGDSGNTIYF. In DNA, the CDR3 is TGTGCCAGCAGCTTAGCAACAGGGGACTCTGGAAACACCATATATTTT.

The chain has TRBV4-1 and TRBJ2-3, with 8 nucleotides matching TRBD2. The length of the CDR3 is 17 residues. Germline assignment: CDR1 MGHRA and CDR2 YSYEKL. J lost 0 bases, V lost 2 bases, and 7 bases had no gene match. The CDR3 loop is CASSQLPPGGSTDTQYF. CDR3 bases: TGCGCCAGCAGCCAACTTCCCCCGGGGGGGAGCACAGATACGCAGTATTTT.

The J gene is TRBJ2-2, the V gene TRBV4-1; no definite D call. Trimming pared 3 bases from V and 5 bases from J, leaving 10 bases between. The CDR3 is made up of 14 amino acids. Germline CDR1 and CDR2: MGHRA and YSYEKL. This chain's CDR3 is CASSHGWNTGELFF. CDR3 sequence (DNA): TGCGCCAGCAGCCACGGGTGGAATACCGGGGAGCTGTTTTTT.

The chain has TRBV2 and TRBJ1-2; perhaps TRBD1 as D (6 bases). CDR3 length: 13 residues. CDR1 is SNHLY, CDR2 FYNNEI, per germline. The V and J ends lost 4 bases and 8 bases respectively, with 14 bases between them. The CDR3: CASSAGGRPGYTF. DNA of the CDR3: TGTGCCAGCAGTGCTGGGGGGCGCCCGGGCTACACCTTC. Variable domain in full (rest from reference TRBV2 and TRBJ1-2): EPEVTQTPSHQVTQMGQEVILRCVPISNHLYFYWYRQILGQKVEFLVSFYNNEISEKSEIFDDQFSVERPDGSNFTLKIRSTKLEDSAMYFCASSAGGRPGYTFGSGTRLTVV.

The chain carries TRBV21-1 and TRBJ1-6; TRBD1 is the table's D call and was not checked against the DNA. TRBV21-1 is a pseudogene segment. The CDR3 covers 17 residues. The CDR3 DNA reads as TGTGCCAGCAGCAAAGAAGAGGCGCAGGGGGACAATTCACCCCTCCACTTT. Encoded protein: CASSKEEAQGDNSPLHF.

In nucleotides, the CDR3 is TGTGCCAGCAGCTTAGCGTCGAGAGGCATGAACACTGAAGCTTTCTTT. Encoded protein: CASSLASRGMNTEAFF. The chain has TRBV7-8 and TRBJ1-1; no clear D gene. From germline, CDR1 is SGHVS and CDR2 FQNEAQ. V was trimmed by 0 bases and J by 0 bases, leaving 11 bases between them. The CDR3 consists of 16 residues.

In this sample, this clone turned up a few times. The chain carries TRBV11-3 and TRBJ1-6; possibly TRBD1 for D (6 bases). Trimming pared 9 bases from V and 10 bases from J, leaving 13 bases between. CDR1 is SGHNT, CDR2 YENEEA, per germline. The CDR3 is 12 residues long. CDR3 in DNA: TGTGCCAGGCACACAGGGAACTCACCCCTCCACTTT. Translated: CARHTGNSPLHF.

The V and J genes are TRBV18 and TRBJ2-5; D is undetermined. V lost 3 bases and J lost 2, with 19 bases in between. There are 17 residues in the CDR3. CDR1 KGHSH and CDR2 LQKENI come from the germline V gene. The CDR3 DNA is TGTGCCAGCTCACCGTATGAAACCGGGTACCCACAAGAGACCCAGTACTTC. Its protein product is CASSPYETGYPQETQYF. Looking up the rest from reference TRBV18 and TRBJ2-5 gives the full variable domain: NAGVMQNPRHLVRRRGQEARLRCSPMKGHSHVYWYRQLPEEGLKFMVYLQKENIIDESGMPKERFSAEFPKEGPSILRIQQVVRGDSAAYFCASSPYETGYPQETQYFGPGTRLLVL.

This clone was seen once. V gene TRBV28 combines with J gene TRBJ2-2, with TRBD1 identical over 11 bases. Germline loops: CDR1 MDHEN, CDR2 SYDVKM. Germline trimming cut 7 bases from V and 8 bases from J; bases unmatched to any gene: 12. This CDR3 is built from 16 residues. Here the CDR3 DNA reads TGTGCCAGCATGCCCTCTAGGACAGGGGGCAATGGGGAGCTGTTTTTT. It translates to CASMPSRTGGNGELFF.

The J gene is TRBJ2-5, the V gene TRBV30, with D maybe TRBD1 (5 bases). Per the germline V gene, CDR1 is GTSNPN and CDR2 is SVGIG (reference sequence). The CDR3 runs to 16 residues. Trimming cost V 1 base and J 5 bases, with 20 bases left between them. This chain's CDR3 is CAWSDPYPSRGETQYF. The CDR3 bases are TGTGCCTGGAGTGACCCCTATCCTTCTAGGGGCGAGACCCAGTACTTC. Drawing the rest from reference TRBV30 and TRBJ2-5, the complete variable domain is SQTIHQWPATLVQPVGSPLSLECTVEGTSNPNLYWYRQAAGRGLQLLFYSVGIGQISSEVPQNLSASRPQDRQFILSSKKLLLSDSGFYLCAWSDPYPSRGETQYFGPGTRLLVL.

The rearrangement links TRBV28 to TRBJ1-3; D not certain. This CDR3 has 16 residues. The germline V gene encodes CDR1 MDHEN and CDR2 SYDVKM. The V and J ends lost 2 bases and 2 bases respectively, with 13 bases between them. CDR3 DNA: TGTGCCAGCAGTTTACCCTTAGAGTTTACTGGAAACACCATATATTTT. Protein sequence: CASSLPLEFTGNTIYF.

This chain links TRBV9 with TRBJ2-1; no clear D gene. Germline lookup yields CDR1 SGDLS and CDR2 YYNGEE. The CDR3 sequence is 15 residues long. Deletions cut 0 bases from V and 6 bases from J, with 13 bases between. CDR3 in DNA: TGTGCCAGCAGCGTAGCGCACCTACTACCCAATGAGCAGTTCTTC. It encodes CASSVAHLLPNEQFF. The whole variable domain, filled in from reference TRBV9 and TRBJ2-1, reads DSGVTQTPKHLITATGQRVTLRCSPRSGDLSVYWYQQSLDQGLQFLIQYYNGEERAKGNILERFSAQQFPDLHSELNLSSLELGDSALYFCASSVAHLLPNEQFFGPGTRLTVL.

This clone was counted once. The rearrangement uses TRBV5-1 and TRBJ2-7, with a possible D match to TRBD1 (7 bases). The germline V and J ends were trimmed by 5 bases and 4 bases, with 19 bases remaining between them. This CDR3 is 15 amino acids long. Germline lookup yields CDR1 SGHRS and CDR2 YFSETQ. The CDR3 DNA reads TGCGCCAGCAGGCTCGTGGGGCAGGGGGGATACGAGCAGTACTTC. It is translated as CASRLVGQGGYEQYF.

This clone has a handful of counts. The chain employs TRBV5-6 and TRBJ2-3; 10 positions agree with TRBD2. Germline trimming cut 3 bases from V and 5 bases from J; bases unmatched to any gene: 9. The CDR3 runs to 16 residues. CDR1 SGHDT and CDR2 YYEEEE come from the germline V gene. CDR3 in amino acids: CASSWGSGGFGDTQYF. The CDR3 DNA reads TGTGCCAGCAGCTGGGGTAGCGGGGGGTTCGGAGATACGCAGTATTTT. Complete variable domain (other parts from reference TRBV5-6 and TRBJ2-3): DAGVTQSPTHLIKTRGQQVTLRCSPKSGHDTVSWYQQALGQGPQFIFQYYEEEERQRGNFPDRFSGHQFPNYSSELNVNALLLGDSALYLCASSWGSGGFGDTQYFGPGTRLTVL.

This clone was found once. This chain joins TRBV4-1 and TRBJ1-1; 8 bases match TRBD1. The CDR3 runs 18 residues. V gave up 1 base and J gave up 0 bases; unmatched junction bases: 10. Germline CDR1 and CDR2: MGHRA and YSYEKL. The CDR3, as DNA: TGCGCCAGCAGCCAAGGGACAGGGACGGTAATCATGAACACTGAAGCTTTCTTT. This gives the protein CASSQGTGTVIMNTEAFF.

This clone was seen only a few times. This rearrangement joins TRBV15 to TRBJ1-1; TRBD1 might be the D (6 bases). CDR1 is LNHNV and CDR2 is YYDKDF in the germline V gene (reference sequence). V dropped 3 bases and J dropped 4 bases, with 12 bases sitting between them. The CDR3 has 14 amino acids. CDR3 loop: CATSRRGGGTEAFF. The CDR3 DNA follows: TGTGCCACCAGCAGGCGCGGGGGCGGCACTGAAGCTTTCTTT.

The chain has TRBV30 and TRBJ2-7, with D uncertain. The germline V gene has CDR1 GTSNPN and CDR2 SVGIG (reference sequence). The CDR3 consists of 12 residues. Trimming stripped 2 bases from V and 5 bases from J, with 10 bases between. CDR3 amino acids: CAWSRSSHEQYF. DNA for the CDR3: TGTGCCTGGAGTAGGAGTTCCCACGAGCAGTACTTC.

This chain uses TRBV11-2 with TRBJ2-7; possible D gene TRBD1, 6 bases. Germline loops: CDR1 SGHAT, CDR2 FQNNGV. The CDR3 is made up of 14 amino acids. V shed 7 bases and J shed 1 base, with 14 bases lying between them. The CDR3 nucleotides are TGTGCCAGCATCCTGACAGGTTCTTCCTACGAGCAGTACTTC. Translating gives CASILTGSSYEQYF.

Of note for this clone: Sequence at one end of the junction differs from germline and may be a read error. This sequence joins TRBV6-4 and TRBJ2-7, with a weak D call TRBD1 (5 bases). The germline gives CDR1 MRHNA, CDR2 SNTAGT. The CDR3 is 17 residues long. In nucleotides, the CDR3 is TGTGCCAGCAGTTACTCCTTTAGCCGCCGACAGACCTACGAGCAGTACTTC. This gives the protein CASSYSFSRRQTYEQYF.

This chain joins TRBV5-4 and TRBJ1-2, with 11 bases identical to TRBD1. The CDR3 has 15 amino acids. Germline V lookup: CDR1 SGHNT, CDR2 YYREEE (reference sequence). Trimming at V came to 4 bases and at J to 2 bases, leaving 4 bases not matched to a gene. CDR3 region: CASSRDRGRNYGYTF. The CDR3 nucleotides read TGTGCCAGCAGCAGGGACAGGGGGAGAAACTATGGCTACACCTTC.

The chain uses TRBV5-1 and TRBJ2-5; 7 positions agree with TRBD2. CDR3 length: 15 residues. The V gene end was trimmed by 2 bases and the J gene end by 5 bases; junction bases not matched to a gene: 9. Germline CDR1 SGHRS, CDR2 YFSETQ. CDR3 DNA sequence: TGCGCCAGCAGCTTATCAGCGGGGATGGGGGAGACCCAGTACTTC. Its translation is CASSLSAGMGETQYF. Full variable domain (outside the CDR3, taken from reference TRBV5-1 and TRBJ2-5): KAGVTQTPRYLIKTRGQQVTLSCSPISGHRSVSWYQQTPGQGLQFLFEYFSETQRNKGNFPGRFSGRQFSNSRSEMNVSTLELGDSALYLCASSLSAGMGETQYFGPGTRLLVL.